One sample yielded the 12 T cell receptor beta chains listed below, sequenced in a study of T cell responses to AZD1222 COVID-19 vaccine. The method was immunoSEQ multiplex PCR; TCRdb's version includes in-frame clones alone and lacks a portion of them. This table has approximately 68,000 clones, around 86% appearing once. The sequencing used peripheral blood, collected on day 0 of AZD1222 vaccination. The receptors stem from an adult in good health.

J is TRBJ2-2 and V is TRBV19; D is unresolved. Germline V lookup: CDR1 LNHDA, CDR2 SQIVND (reference sequence). V lost 8 bases and J lost 1, with 8 bases in between. The CDR3 consists of 13 residues. CDR3 nucleotide sequence: TGTGCCAGTGGAGTAGTGAACACCGGGGAGCTGTTTTTT. Its protein is CASGVVNTGELFF.

The chain is built from TRBV10-3 and TRBJ2-5; D is perhaps TRBD1 (6 bases). The CDR3 has 15 residues. The V end lost 4 bases, the J end lost 0 bases, and 12 bases lay between the germline ends. CDR1 ENHRY and CDR2 SYGVKD come from the germline V gene. DNA for the CDR3: TGTGCCATCAGTGCGGACAGAGGATACCAAGAGACCCAGTACTTC. This sequence encodes CAISADRGYQETQYF.

This chain joins TRBV4-3 and TRBJ2-3; TRBD2 aligns across 12 bases. Germline CDR1 reads LGHNA; CDR2 reads YSLEER. With V trimmed by 1 base and J by 7 bases, 12 bases remained unmatched. The CDR3 consists of 18 residues. CDR3 bases: TGCGCCAGCAGCCAAGCGCCTAGCGGGGGGGCGGAGGGGTATACGCAGTATTTT. This gives the protein CASSQAPSGGAEGYTQYF.

CDR3 amino acids: CASSDDRDHEQYF. In nucleotides, the CDR3 is TGTGCCAGCAGCGACGACAGGGACCACGAGCAGTACTTC. The chain carries TRBV3-1 (or the pseudogene TRBV3-2) and TRBJ2-7, with 7 positions matching TRBD1. Germline V gene sequence: CDR1 LGHDT, CDR2 YNNKEL (reference sequence). The CDR3 runs to 13 residues. Unmatched junction bases numbered 6, after V lost 5 bases and J lost 5 bases.

In DNA, the CDR3 is TGTGCCAGCAGCATGGTAGTTACAGATACGCAGTATTTT. This codes for CASSMVVTDTQYF. This chain links TRBV7-6 with TRBJ2-3; D not certain. Trimming left V 5 bases short and J 3 bases short, with 9 bases between. CDR3 size: 13 residues. Germline CDR1 and CDR2: SGHVS and FNYEAQ. The whole variable domain, remainder taken from reference TRBV7-6 and TRBJ2-3, is GAGVSQSPRYKVTKRGQDVALRCDPISGHVSLYWYRQALGQGPEFLTYFNYEAQQDKSGLPNDRFSAERPEGSISTLTIQRTEQRDSAMYRCASSMVVTDTQYFGPGTRLTVL.

The genes are TRBV5-6 and TRBJ1-6; 9 bases align to TRBD1. V gave up 6 bases and J gave up 6 bases; unmatched junction bases: 7. The CDR3 totals 15 residues. Germline V gene data show CDR1 as SGHDT and CDR2 as YYEEEE. CDR3 coding DNA: TGTGCCAGCACCAAGGACAGGGGCCTTAATTCACCCCTCCACTTT. It translates to CASTKDRGLNSPLHF.

A single count supports this clone. V usage is TRBV7-2 and J usage is TRBJ2-2, with 8 bases lining up with TRBD2. V lost 1 base, J lost 3 bases, and 4 bases stayed unmatched. The CDR3 runs to 16 residues. The germline V gene encodes CDR1 SGHTA and CDR2 FQGNSA. In DNA form, the CDR3 reads TGTGCCAGCAGCTTAGTGAGCGGGGGATACACCGGGGAGCTGTTTTTT. Its translation: CASSLVSGGYTGELFF.

CDR3 protein: CASSEKSGTEQYF. The CDR3 DNA sequence: TGTGCCAGCAGTGAAAAGTCCGGTACCGAGCAGTACTTC. The chain uses TRBV6-1 and TRBJ2-7; D remains ambiguous. Trimming cost V 2 bases and J 6 bases, with 11 bases left between them. The CDR3 length is 13 residues. Per the germline V gene, CDR1 is MNHNS and CDR2 is SASEGT.

J is TRBJ2-3 and V is TRBV6-5; TRBD2 is a possible D gene (5 bases). V lost 7 bases and J lost 6, with 17 bases in between. In germline, CDR1 is MNHEY, CDR2 SVGAGI. CDR3 length equals 14 residues. This CDR3 is CASTPRAGDDTQYF. CDR3 DNA sequence: TGTGCCAGCACTCCCCGGGCCGGGGATGATACGCAGTATTTT.

The rearrangement uses TRBV7-2 and TRBJ1-6; 8 bases map to TRBD1. The CDR3 extends over 13 amino acids. V lost 5 bases, J lost 10 bases, and 4 bases stayed unmatched. CDR1 SGHTA and CDR2 FQGNSA come from the germline V gene. The CDR3 loop is CASSGQGTSPLHF. CDR3 coding DNA: TGTGCCAGCAGCGGACAGGGAACCTCACCCCTCCACTTT. The entire variable domain, with the rest obtained from reference TRBV7-2 and TRBJ1-6, is as follows: GAGVSQSPSNKVTEKGKDVELRCDPISGHTALYWYRQSLGQGLEFLIYFQGNSAPDKSGLPSDRFSAERTGGSVSTLTIQRTQQEDSAVYLCASSGQGTSPLHFGNGTRLTVT.

The chain uses TRBV27 and TRBJ1-5; TRBD1 might be the D (5 bases). Trimming shortened V by 2 bases and J by 1 base, and 18 bases separated the two germline ends. The CDR3 runs to 18 residues. Germline assignment: CDR1 MNHEY and CDR2 SMNVEV (reference sequence). The CDR3: CASSLGGSNKGSNQPQHF. For the CDR3, the DNA is TGTGCCAGCAGTTTAGGGGGGTCCAACAAGGGGAGCAATCAGCCCCAGCATTTT.

V and J are TRBV7-9 and TRBJ2-7, with 9 bases identical to TRBD1. The CDR3 totals 15 residues. With 3 bases clipped from V and 7 bases from J, the junction kept 10 bases outside the gene matches. CDR1 is SEHNR and CDR2 is FQNEAQ in the germline V gene (reference sequence). The CDR3 bases are TGTGCCAGCAGCTTCCCCGGGACAGGGCTTTTTGAGCAGTACTTC. Its translation: CASSFPGTGLFEQYF.